These T cell receptor beta chains were read from a single sample in a study of blood T cells in healthy people across ages. TCRdb independently ran MiXCR on the 5' RACE reads; one entry per CDR3 protein. This sample has about 1.6 million distinct CDR3 sequences; approximately 32% occur once, and the top ten carry about 11%. The sequenced material came from blood. These receptors all stem from a woman in her 30s in good health. The CDR3 runs from the conserved cysteine through the conserved F or W. A D gene is named only where the DNA matches it firmly. Clone sizes are given selectively: once, few, many, or a class where the clone is expanded.

DNA,CDR3,D,size,J,V
TGCAGTGCTAGACCAGAGAATTATAATTCACCCCGCCACTTT,CSARPENYNSPRHF,NA,NA,TRBJ1-6,TRBV20-1
TGTGCCAGCATTCCGGGACAGGGGAGGGAGACCCAGTACTTC,CASIPGQGRETQYF,TRBD1,few,TRBJ2-5,TRBV28
TGCAGTGCCCCGGGACTAGCGAAACGACTCCGCCCGGGATCCTACGGGCAGTACTTC,CSAPGLAKRLRPGSYGQYF,TRBD2,NA,TRBJ2-7,TRBV20-1
TGCAGTGCTAGCCCGGGACAGGACTACGAGCAGTACTTC,CSASPGQDYEQYF,TRBD1,few,TRBJ2-7,TRBV20-1
TGCAGCGTTGAAAAGGCAGTTGGAAACACCATATATTTT,CSVEKAVGNTIYF,NA,NA,TRBJ1-3,TRBV29-1
TGCGCCAGCAGCTTGGCGACAGGATCCTATGGCTACACCTTC,CASSLATGSYGYTF,NA,few,TRBJ1-2,TRBV5-1
TGTGCCATCAGTGGTGGGACAGGGGTGGACTATGGCTACACCTTC,CAISGGTGVDYGYTF,TRBD1,few,TRBJ1-2,TRBV10-3
TGTGCCAGCAGCGTATTGGGTGGAACGGGGGCTTTAAATGAGCAGTTCTTC,CASSVLGGTGALNEQFF,NA,NA,TRBJ2-1,TRBV9
TGTGCCAGCAGTTACTCGAAACAGAAACCCTCCTACGAGCAGTACTTC,CASSYSKQKPSYEQYF,NA,few,TRBJ2-7,TRBV6-5
TGTGCCAGCTCACCGAGTCAGCCCGCTTATGGCTACACCTTC,CASSPSQPAYGYTF,NA,few,TRBJ1-2,TRBV18
TGTGCCAGCAGCTCGCCGGGACTAGCGCCTAGCGAGCAGTACTTC,CASSSPGLAPSEQYF,TRBD2,NA,TRBJ2-7,TRBV28
TGCAGTGCTAGAGAGTGTAGCGGGAGCTCTTACGAGCAGTACTTC,CSARECSGSSYEQYF,TRBD2,NA,TRBJ2-7,TRBV20-1
TGTGCCAGCAGCGGCCGAGGGGACGGTTATCAGCCCCAGCATTTT,CASSGRGDGYQPQHF,NA,NA,TRBJ1-5,TRBV6-2/TRBV6-3
TGTGCCAGCAGTGATTTGGTAGCGGGGCATCCTAGCACAGATACGCAGTATTTT,CASSDLVAGHPSTDTQYF,TRBD2,few,TRBJ2-3,TRBV25-1
TGCAGTGCTACAGGGGGGGGGCGCACAGATACGCAGTATTTT,CSATGGGRTDTQYF,NA,NA,TRBJ2-3,TRBV20-1
TGTGCCAGCAGCTCAGAGGGGGCAGGCCCTTACACCGGGGAGCTGTTTTTT,CASSSEGAGPYTGELFF,TRBD1,NA,TRBJ2-2,TRBV7-3
TGTGCCAGCAGTCGGGACAGGGCGGACACTGAAGCTTTCTTT,CASSRDRADTEAFF,TRBD1,NA,TRBJ1-1,TRBV12-3/TRBV12-4
TGTGCCAGCAGTGAAGCGCAAGACCGTGAAGCTTTCTTT,CASSEAQDREAFF,NA,few,TRBJ1-1,TRBV6-1
TGCGCCAGCAGTTTCGGACAGATACCTAAAGAGACCCAGTACTTC,CASSFGQIPKETQYF,NA,few,TRBJ2-5,TRBV5-1
TGTGCCAGCAGCCTCCAGCGGGGACGCACAGATACGCAGTATTTT,CASSLQRGRTDTQYF,TRBD2,many,TRBJ2-3,TRBV11-2
TGTGCCGTCCGCCGGGACAGGGCCTCCTACGAGCAGTACTTC,CAVRRDRASYEQYF,TRBD1,few,TRBJ2-7,TRBV11-1
TGTGCCAGCAGCCCTGCAACGAGGTCCACCGGGGAGCTGTTTTTT,CASSPATRSTGELFF,NA,NA,TRBJ2-2,TRBV7-3
TGTGCCAGCAGTACTACATATGAATCCCGACGCAGGACGCAGTATTTT,CASSTTYESRRRTQYF,NA,NA,TRBJ2-3,TRBV27
TGCGCCAGCAGTGAGCTAGCGGGAGCAGATACGCAGTATTTT,CASSELAGADTQYF,TRBD2,NA,TRBJ2-3,TRBV10-2
TGTGCCAGCAGCCGAGGACAGGGCGCTGGTGGCTACACCTTC,CASSRGQGAGGYTF,TRBD1,NA,TRBJ1-2,TRBV7-6
TGTGCCAGCAGTCCATCAGGGGTCACTGAAGCTTTCTTT,CASSPSGVTEAFF,NA,NA,TRBJ1-1,TRBV28
TGCAGTGCTGGGGCCTCGAGCGGGCCGTCTGGAGATACGCAGTATTTT,CSAGASSGPSGDTQYF,NA,few,TRBJ2-3,TRBV20-1
TGTGCCAGCAGTGCCACCGACAGTTCACCCCTCCACTTT,CASSATDSSPLHF,NA,NA,TRBJ1-6,TRBV27
TGTGCCAGCAGTCCCCGGGATCACAGGGCTTATGGCTACACCTTC,CASSPRDHRAYGYTF,NA,few,TRBJ1-2,TRBV28